The rows below give T cell receptor beta chains drawn from one sample of a study of T cell clones after liver transplantation. Generated by immunoSEQ multiplex PCR, the TCRdb table keeps only in-frame clones and is missing some. The sample consists of 75,000 to 95,000 clones, approximately 80% of them appearing once. The specimen was CD4+ T cells from blood, collected around 50 months after liver transplant. These receptors all stem from a human patient who received a liver transplant. Certain T cells may be donor cells from the graft. Each CDR3 is given with its conserved first and last residue. D genes are given only for firm matches. Where a row states a size, it is once, few, many or the class of an expanded clone; other rows omit it.

V	size	J	D	DNA	CDR3
TRBV9	NA	TRBJ2-7	NA	TGTGCCAGCAGCGCTTCCGGGACGTCGTCCTACGAGCAGTACTTT	CASSASGTSSYEQYF
TRBV19	NA	TRBJ2-7	NA	TGTGCCAGTAGATCTTTACAGGGAACCTACGAGCAGTACTTC	CASRSLQGTYEQYF
TRBV6-6	NA	TRBJ2-7	TRBD1	TGTGCCAGTCGACAGGGGTCGCGCATCGAGCAGTACTTC	CASRQGSRIEQYF
TRBV6-5	NA	TRBJ1-2	NA	TGTGCCAGCAGTTACGGCAGGTCCAACTATGGCTACACCTTC	CASSYGRSNYGYTF
TRBV4-1	NA	TRBJ2-5	NA	TGCGCCAGCAGCCGACTTGTCCAAGAGACCCAGTACTTC	CASSRLVQETQYF
TRBV6-1	NA	TRBJ2-5	NA	TGTGCCAGCAGTGTGACAGACCAAGAGACCCAGTACTTC	CASSVTDQETQYF
TRBV28	NA	TRBJ1-5	NA	TGTGCCAGCAGAAGGGGGGGTAGCAATCAGCCCCAGCATTTT	CASRRGGSNQPQHF
TRBV9	NA	TRBJ2-1	NA	TGTGCCAGCAGCCCACGGTCGGGGAGCAATGAGCAGTTCTTC	CASSPRSGSNEQFF
TRBV19	few	TRBJ1-1	NA	TGTGCCAGTAGAATTTGGGCCGCTGGATCAGGGAACACTGAAGCTTTCTTT	CASRIWAAGSGNTEAFF
TRBV5-1	NA	TRBJ2-5	NA	TGCGCCAGCAGCCCAACCGAGACCCAGTACTTC	CASSPTETQYF
TRBV5-1	NA	TRBJ2-5	NA	TGCGCCAGCAGCCAGCAGGAGCCCTACCGGGAGACCCAGTACTTC	CASSQQEPYRETQYF
TRBV6-1	NA	TRBJ2-4	TRBD1	TGTGCCAGCAGTGAGGGACAGGGGGTTTTAGCCAAAAACATTCAGTACTTC	CASSEGQGVLAKNIQYF
TRBV11-1	NA	TRBJ2-7	TRBD1	TGTGCCAGCAGCGGTCGACAGGGGCCCTACGAGCAGTACTTC	CASSGRQGPYEQYF
TRBV7-9	NA	TRBJ2-3	NA	TGTGCCAGCAGCTTGGACCCCTATACGCAGTATTTT	CASSLDPYTQYF
TRBV11-1	NA	TRBJ2-6	TRBD1	TGTGCCAGCAGCCCTGGGTGGGGACAGTCTGGGGCCAACGTCCTGACTTTC	CASSPGWGQSGANVLTF
TRBV9	NA	TRBJ2-3	TRBD1	TGTGCCAGCAGCCTACAGGGGTTCAGGACAGATACGCAGTATTTT	CASSLQGFRTDTQYF
TRBV6-5	NA	TRBJ1-2	NA	TGTGCCAGCACTGACCAGGGGAAGGGCTACACCTTC	CASTDQGKGYTF
TRBV6-1	medium-sized	TRBJ2-7	NA	TGTGCCAGCAGCCAAAATAGCGGAGACTACGAGCAGTACTTC	CASSQNSGDYEQYF
TRBV5-6	few	TRBJ2-1	NA	TGTGCCAGCAGCTTGGCCGCAGGGATCTACAATGAGCAGTTCTTC	CASSLAAGIYNEQFF
TRBV27	NA	TRBJ2-3	TRBD2	TGTGCCAGCAGTCAACTAGCGGCTAGCACAGATACGCAGTATTTT	CASSQLAASTDTQYF
TRBV5-5	NA	TRBJ2-1	NA	TGTGCCAGCAGCTTATACGGGGACCATGAGCAGTTCTTC	CASSLYGDHEQFF
TRBV19	NA	TRBJ2-7	NA	TGTGCCAGTCGCAACCTCAACAGGGACGAGCAGTACTTC	CASRNLNRDEQYF
TRBV10-3	NA	TRBJ1-3	NA	TGTGCCATCAGTGCTGAAGGGTTGAGCTCTGGAAACACCATATATTTT	CAISAEGLSSGNTIYF
TRBV9	once	TRBJ2-2	NA	TGTGCCAGCAGCCTTGACAAACCTAGGTTGCCCGGGGAGCTGTTTTTT	CASSLDKPRLPGELFF
TRBV27	NA	TRBJ2-3	TRBD2	TGTGCCAGCAGTTCGCCCGGGACTAGCGGGGGCACAGATACGCAGTATTTT	CASSSPGTSGGTDTQYF
TRBV5-1	NA	TRBJ1-4	NA	TGCGCCAGCAGCTTGGATGGGGACACTAATGAAAAACTGTTTTTT	CASSLDGDTNEKLFF
TRBV15	NA	TRBJ2-7	NA	TGTGCCACCAGCAGAGCGCTGAGCCCCTACGAGCAGTACTTC	CATSRALSPYEQYF
TRBV7-2	NA	TRBJ2-1	NA	TGTGCCAGCAGCACACACTCCCTCGGGGGCTTGGCTCCCCATGAGCAGTTCTTC	CASSTHSLGGLAPHEQFF
TRBV7-9	once	TRBJ2-2	TRBD1	TGTGCCAGTCAGGGGGCGAAGTCCGGGGAGCTGTTTTTT	CASQGAKSGELFF
TRBV28	NA	TRBJ1-2	TRBD1	TGTGCCAGCAATTTCTCGGACAGGCGGGGCTACACCTTC	CASNFSDRRGYTF
TRBV27	NA	TRBJ2-5	TRBD1	TGTGCCAGGAGGGACAGGGGGTCCAATCGGTTCCAAGAGACCCAGTACTTC	CARRDRGSNRFQETQYF
TRBV5-4	NA	TRBJ1-6	TRBD1	TGTGCCAGCAGCCCGATGGACAGGGCCTATAATTCACCCCTCCACTTT	CASSPMDRAYNSPLHF
TRBV9	NA	TRBJ2-7	TRBD2	TGTGCCAGCAGCGTGCGGGAGGGCCTTGAGCAGTACTTC	CASSVREGLEQYF
TRBV10-3	NA	TRBJ2-7	NA	TGTGCCATCAGTGAGTCGACTACCCATCATTCCTACGAGCAGTACTTC	CAISESTTHHSYEQYF
TRBV4-3	few	TRBJ1-1	NA	TGCGCCAGCAGCCAAGACGGGTCGGGGAACACTGAAGCTTTCTTT	CASSQDGSGNTEAFF
TRBV20-1	NA	TRBJ2-1	NA	TGCAGTGCTCCCTCAGGCAATGAGCAGTTCTTC	CSAPSGNEQFF
TRBV7-3	NA	TRBJ2-2	TRBD1	TGTGCCAGCAGCTCAGACGGGGACAGCACCGGGGAGCTGTTTTTT	CASSSDGDSTGELFF
TRBV5-5	NA	TRBJ1-2	NA	TGTGCCAGCAGCTTGGAAGGACAGTCGTCGGATGGCTACACCTTC	CASSLEGQSSDGYTF
TRBV7-2	NA	TRBJ2-5	TRBD1	TGTGCCAGCAGCCCCCAGACAGGGGGACAAGAGACCCAGTACTTC	CASSPQTGGQETQYF
TRBV13	NA	TRBJ2-7	TRBD2	TGTGCCAGCAGCTTAGAAGAGCGGGGGGTGCAGTACTTC	CASSLEERGVQYF
TRBV30	NA	TRBJ2-5	NA	TGTGCCTGGATTATGTGGGGATCCGGGGAGACCCAGTACTTC	CAWIMWGSGETQYF
TRBV14	NA	TRBJ2-1	NA	TGTGCCAGCAGCCAAGGAACCTACAATGAGCAGTTCTTC	CASSQGTYNEQFF
TRBV5-1	NA	TRBJ2-3	TRBD2	TGCGCCAGCAGCTTGGGTTGGGGACTAGCGGCGTCTAGCACAGATACGCAGTATTTT	CASSLGWGLAASSTDTQYF
TRBV7-3	once	TRBJ2-1	TRBD1	TGTGCCAGCAGCTTAATCCTACAGGGGGCCAATGAGCAGTTCTTC	CASSLILQGANEQFF
TRBV19	NA	TRBJ1-1	TRBD1	TGTGCCAGTAGTAGGAGGGGACAGGGGGCCACTGAAGCTTTCTTT	CASSRRGQGATEAFF
TRBV6-6	once	TRBJ1-1	NA	TGTGCCAGCAGTTACCCCACCTTCGGAGGGAACACTGAAGCTTTCTTT	CASSYPTFGGNTEAFF